A single sample gave rise to the 13 T cell receptor beta chains below, sequenced in a study of T cells in localized non-small cell lung cancer. Assay: immunoSEQ multiplex PCR; the TCRdb copy retains only in-frame clones and omits some. The sample holds nearly 15,000 clones, more than 80% seen once. The input for sequencing was peripheral blood, taken before any cancer treatment. These receptors originate from a woman aged 35 to 75 with stage I lung adenocarcinoma.

V is TRBV7-2 and J is TRBJ2-1; no clear D gene. V lost 5 bases and J 9 bases, leaving 8 bases between the germline ends. The CDR3 is made up of 11 amino acids. Per the germline V gene, CDR1 is SGHTA and CDR2 is FQGNSA. This CDR3 reads CASSLTIEQFF. The CDR3 region has the DNA TGTGCCAGCAGCCTAACCATTGAGCAGTTCTTC.

The V call is TRBV7-9, the J call TRBJ2-2; perhaps TRBD1 as D (6 bases). From germline, CDR1 is SEHNR and CDR2 FQNEAQ (reference sequence). The V gene lost 7 bases and the J gene lost 7 bases, with 19 bases spanning the gap. CDR3 length equals 15 residues. Here the CDR3 reads CASTTWLGAVGELFF. CDR3 nucleotides: TGTGCCAGCACCACCTGGCTGGGGGCGGTCGGGGAGCTGTTTTTT. Full variable domain (remainder filled in from reference TRBV7-9 and TRBJ2-2): DTGVSQNPRHKITKRGQNVTFRCDPISEHNRLYWYRQTLGQGPEFLTYFQNEAQLEKSRLLSDRFSAERPKGSFSTLEIQRTEQGDSAMYLCASTTWLGAVGELFFGEGSRLTVL.

The sample holds a few counts of this clone. V and J are TRBV6-5 and TRBJ1-4, with a weak D call TRBD1 (6 bases). V was clipped by 5 bases and J by 7 bases, with 17 bases between them. This CDR3 region has 15 residues. The germline V gene encodes CDR1 MNHEY and CDR2 SVGAGI. The CDR3 sequence is CASSSEGEWVEKLFF. DNA of the CDR3: TGTGCCAGCAGTAGCGAGGGGGAGTGGGTTGAAAAACTGTTTTTT.

V and J are TRBV2 and TRBJ1-1; no clear D. CDR1 and CDR2 from the germline V gene are SNHLY and FYNNEI. The CDR3 runs 15 residues. V lost 5 bases, J lost 8 bases, and 21 bases lay in between. This CDR3 is CASSQPRGGEIEAFF. DNA of the CDR3: TGTGCCAGCAGTCAGCCCCGGGGAGGAGAGATAGAAGCTTTCTTT.

J is TRBJ2-5 and V is TRBV29-1; 11 bases are a match to TRBD2. This CDR3 is 17 amino acids long. With V trimmed by 4 bases and J by 4 bases, 14 bases remained unmatched. Germline lookup yields CDR1 SQVTM and CDR2 ANQGSEA. CDR3 loop: CSVVLLAGGLLGETQYF. CDR3 nucleotides: TGCAGCGTTGTTTTATTAGCGGGGGGGCTTCTGGGAGAGACCCAGTACTTC.

J is TRBJ2-2 and V is TRBV5-1, with TRBD1 matching 7 bases. The CDR3 spans 16 residues. V gave up 2 bases and J gave up 0 bases; unmatched junction bases: 4. Germline assignment: CDR1 SGHRS and CDR2 YFSETQ. CDR3 in DNA: TGCGCCAGCAGCTTACAGACAGGGACGAACACCGGGGAGCTGTTTTTT. It yields the protein CASSLQTGTNTGELFF.

CDR3 loop: CASSWGRDRGYEQYF. In DNA form, the CDR3 reads TGTGCCAGCAGCTGGGGTAGGGACAGGGGCTACGAGCAGTACTTC. V gene TRBV7-2 combines with J gene TRBJ2-7, with 10 bases identical to TRBD1. The CDR3 loop spans 15 amino acids. V shed 4 bases, J shed 3 bases, and the junction held 6 bases outside the gene matches. Germline V gene lookup returns CDR1 SGHTA and CDR2 FQGNSA.

V and J are TRBV5-6 and TRBJ1-1; 10 bases align to TRBD1. V shed 2 bases, J shed 4 bases, and the junction held 2 bases outside the gene matches. The CDR3 runs to 14 residues. Germline CDR1 is SGHDT and CDR2 is YYEEEE. This CDR3 reads CASSFDRGLTEAFF. The DNA of the CDR3 is TGTGCCAGCAGCTTCGACAGGGGGCTCACTGAAGCTTTCTTT.

V is TRBV7-2 and J is TRBJ2-5, with D uncertain. Germline V gene data show CDR1 as SGHTA and CDR2 as FQGNSA. The V and J ends lost 4 bases and 5 bases respectively, with 8 bases between them. CDR3 length: 12 amino acids. CDR3 in amino acids: CASSSTGETQYF. The CDR3 region has the DNA TGTGCCAGCAGCTCTACTGGGGAGACCCAGTACTTC.

In this sample, this clone turned up a few times. The rearrangement links TRBV6-5 to TRBJ1-1; D is possibly TRBD1 (5 bases). The CDR3 loop spans 15 amino acids. The germline V gene encodes CDR1 MNHEY and CDR2 SVGAGI. Trimming stripped 0 bases from V and 1 base from J, with 9 bases between. The CDR3 nucleotides are TGTGCCAGCAGTTACTCGAATACAGGGAACACTGAAGCTTTCTTT. Its translation: CASSYSNTGNTEAFF.

CDR3 nucleotides: TGTGCCAGCAGTTTGGGGACAGGCCCCGGGGAGCAGTACTTC. Translation gives CASSLGTGPGEQYF. The chain carries TRBV28 and TRBJ2-7, with 8 nucleotides matching TRBD1. Trimming cost V 3 bases and J 7 bases; bases outside gene matches: 8. This CDR3 has 14 residues. The germline V gene has CDR1 MDHEN and CDR2 SYDVKM.

The gene calls are TRBV6-5 and TRBJ1-6; D gene ambiguous. Germline CDR1 MNHEY, CDR2 SVGAGI. Trimming pared 4 bases from V and 6 bases from J, leaving 13 bases between. This CDR3 spans 15 amino acids. Here the CDR3 reads CASSSLDRPNSPLHF. The CDR3 nucleotides read TGTGCCAGCAGTTCCTTGGACCGCCCTAATTCACCCCTCCACTTT.

The chain joins TRBV4-1 to TRBJ2-1; TRBD2 aligns across 8 bases. Trimming at V came to 3 bases and at J to 7 bases, leaving 11 bases not matched to a gene. CDR1 is MGHRA and CDR2 is YSYEKL in the germline V gene. The CDR3 is made up of 16 amino acids. The CDR3 loop reads CASSQPGAGGHNEQFF. As DNA, the CDR3 is TGCGCCAGCAGCCAGCCCGGGGCGGGGGGTCATAATGAGCAGTTCTTC.